The clone carrying this T cell receptor beta chain has just a few counts. The target antigen is unknown. One entry per CDR3 protein, called by TCRdb with MiXCR from the RT-PCR reads. Among a few hundred thousand distinct CDR3 sequences, about 20% were seen once, and the ten largest hold about a tenth. This entry is derived from a study of response to subunit inactivated influenza vaccine. Study-level results: New T cells are recruited in small numbers by each seasonal influenza vaccination, according to the authors' suggestion.

The CDR3 totals 16 residues. The germline gives CDR1 SGHVS, CDR2 FQNEAQ. V shed 5 bases and J shed 2 bases, with 15 bases lying between them. The receptor was derived from a man in his fifties or sixties who received an inactivated influenza vaccine. The chain has TRBV7-8 and TRBJ1-4; D is unresolved. Sample: PBMCs from blood, taken approximately 20 months after vaccination. The CDR3 loop is CASSQTLSSTNEKLFF. The CDR3 coding sequence is TGTGCCAGCAGCCAAACCCTCAGCAGCACTAATGAAAAACTGTTTTTT.